This T cell receptor (beta chain) derives from a study of OX40 agonist ivuxolimab in advanced cancers. Describing the broader study: Ivuxolimab was an agonistic, fully human IgG2 monoclonal antibody directed against OX40 (CD134), a costimulatory receptor. Intravenous ivuxolimab was administered to patients every 2 weeks at six dose levels: 0.01, 0.1, 0.3, 1.5, 3 and 10 mg/kg. Of the approximately 54 patients in dose escalation, around 19 had hepatocellular carcinoma, around 15 had melanoma, 9 had renal cell carcinoma and 9 had head and neck cancer. The dose-escalation cohort was approximately 83% male with a mean age of approximately 60 years, ranging from about 23 to 85. Patients were allowed to have had prior anti-PD-1, anti-PD-L1 or anti-CTLA-4 therapy, and roughly two fifths of the dose-escalation patients had been treated with checkpoint inhibitors. Partial responses occurred in three dose-escalation patients: two with cutaneous melanoma and one with hepatocellular carcinoma. The point of sequencing TCRbeta in the periphery was to test whether ivuxolimab changed TCR sequence diversity and drove clonal T-cell expansion. The paper covers the monotherapy dose-escalation part of the phase I ivuxolimab trial, which included N = 52 patients.

Broad study findings and their caveats: Antigen specificity was not determined for the clonally expanded peripheral T cells. After ivuxolimab, more expanded clones were found on average in CD8+ T cells than in CD4+ T cells. Low levels of normalized T-cell clonal expansion were also shown by some nonresponding patients. Clonal expansion of both CD4+ and CD8+ blood T cells was observed from baseline to week 6 at doses 0.1 to 3.0 mg/kg. In partial responders in the 0.1-3.0 mg/kg groups, normalized peripheral clonal expansion was found to be among the lowest, especially among CD8+ T cells.

Comment on this clone: The target of this receptor is not known. No much larger clonotype is one base removed from it; base qualities were not supplied.

Patients with a history of autoimmune disease or receiving systemic immunosuppression were excluded from the trial. In every dose cohort, peripheral blood was drawn for TCR sequencing at baseline, cycle 4 day 1, and cycle 7 day 1. The samples were taken from a phase I, first-in-human, multicenter, open-label dose-escalation trial of ivuxolimab. Adults with locally advanced or metastatic melanoma, renal cell carcinoma, hepatocellular carcinoma or head and neck squamous cell carcinoma were enrolled in the trial. Before TCR sequencing, CD4+ T cells and CD8+ T cells from peripheral blood were sorted into separate populations. According to the germline V gene, CDR1 reads MNHEY and CDR2 reads SVGAGI. The CDR3, cysteine through phenylalanine, is 15 amino acids long. Only the CDR3 portion is preserved as DNA: 45 bases, with reading frame beginning at the first base. Deletion took 6 bases off V and 5 bases off J, with a span of 16 bases between the germline ends.

To sequence the TCRbeta CDR3 region, genomic DNA was isolated from the sorted cells. TCRbeta CDR3 regions were sequenced using the immunoSEQ Assay. The clones in this table, taken by TCRdb from immuneACCESS, are in-frame only. Not every clone is retained; where verified, under half of the shortfall comes from an unresolved V gene, and the cause of the rest is unknown. The sample table contains fewer than 85,000 clones; only one count was recorded for approximately 92% of them. The leading ten clones occupy 0.5% to 0.55% of the sample. In this chain, TRBV6-5 is recombined with TRBJ1-4, with no confident D gene call. The origin of this receptor is an adult with an advanced solid tumor such as melanoma, head and neck, liver or kidney cancer. The sequencing here drew on CD4+ or CD8+ T cells sorted from blood, taken in a trial of the OX40 agonist ivuxolimab. The nucleotides are TGTGCCAGCAGACCCGGACCCCGGGCCAATGAAAAACTGTTTTTT. The resulting protein is CASRPGPRANEKLFF.